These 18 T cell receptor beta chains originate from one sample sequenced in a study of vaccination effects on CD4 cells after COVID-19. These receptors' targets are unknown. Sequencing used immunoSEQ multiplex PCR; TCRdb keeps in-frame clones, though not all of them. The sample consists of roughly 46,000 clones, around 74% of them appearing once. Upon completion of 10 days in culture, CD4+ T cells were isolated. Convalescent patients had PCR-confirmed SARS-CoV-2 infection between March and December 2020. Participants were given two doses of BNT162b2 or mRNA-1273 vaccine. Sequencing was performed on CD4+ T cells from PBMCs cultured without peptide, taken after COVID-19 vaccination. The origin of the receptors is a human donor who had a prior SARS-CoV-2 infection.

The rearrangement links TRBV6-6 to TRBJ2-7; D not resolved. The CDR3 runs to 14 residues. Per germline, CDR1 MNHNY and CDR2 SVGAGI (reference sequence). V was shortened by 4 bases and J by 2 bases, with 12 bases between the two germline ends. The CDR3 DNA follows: TGTGCCAGCAGTTCCCACCATTCGCCCTACGAGCAGTACTTC. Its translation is CASSSHHSPYEQYF.

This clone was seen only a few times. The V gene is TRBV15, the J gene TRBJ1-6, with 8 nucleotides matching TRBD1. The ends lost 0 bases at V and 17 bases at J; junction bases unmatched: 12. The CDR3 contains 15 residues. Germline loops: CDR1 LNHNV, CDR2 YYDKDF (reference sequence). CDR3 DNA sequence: TGTGCCACCAGCAGAGATTGGGCAGGGGGCCGAATTTTCCACTTT. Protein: CATSRDWAGGRIFHF.

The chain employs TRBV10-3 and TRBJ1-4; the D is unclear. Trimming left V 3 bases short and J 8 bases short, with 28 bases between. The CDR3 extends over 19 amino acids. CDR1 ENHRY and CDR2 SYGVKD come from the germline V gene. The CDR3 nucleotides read TGTGCCATCAGTGAAGGGCCCTCTCGCCCCCTTCAGAAGGGAGAAAAACTGTTTTTT. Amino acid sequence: CAISEGPSRPLQKGEKLFF.

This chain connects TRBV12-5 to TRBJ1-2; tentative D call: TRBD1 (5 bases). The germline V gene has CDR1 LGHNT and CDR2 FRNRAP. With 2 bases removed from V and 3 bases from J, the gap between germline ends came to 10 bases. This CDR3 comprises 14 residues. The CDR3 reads CASGLIGAHYGYTF. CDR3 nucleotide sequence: TGTGCTAGTGGTTTGATAGGGGCTCACTATGGCTACACCTTC.

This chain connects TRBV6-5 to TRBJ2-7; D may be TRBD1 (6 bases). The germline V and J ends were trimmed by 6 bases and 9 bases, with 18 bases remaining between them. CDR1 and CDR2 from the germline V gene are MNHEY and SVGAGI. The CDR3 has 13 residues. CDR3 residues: CASRDPQGFGQYF. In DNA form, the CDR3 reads TGTGCCAGCAGGGACCCACAGGGTTTCGGGCAGTACTTC.

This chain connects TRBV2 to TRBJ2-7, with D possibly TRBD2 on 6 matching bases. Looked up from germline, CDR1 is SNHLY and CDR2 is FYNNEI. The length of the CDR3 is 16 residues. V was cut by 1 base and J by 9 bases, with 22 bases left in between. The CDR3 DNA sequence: TGTGCCAGCAGTGAAGAGGGTGGGACTGCGATTTTTGGGCAGTACTTC. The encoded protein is CASSEEGGTAIFGQYF.

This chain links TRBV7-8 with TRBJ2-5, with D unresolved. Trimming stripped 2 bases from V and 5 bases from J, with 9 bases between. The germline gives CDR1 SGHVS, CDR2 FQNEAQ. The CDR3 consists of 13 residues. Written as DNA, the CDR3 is TGTGCCAGCAGCTTATCGGTAGGGGAGACCCAGTACTTC. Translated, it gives CASSLSVGETQYF.

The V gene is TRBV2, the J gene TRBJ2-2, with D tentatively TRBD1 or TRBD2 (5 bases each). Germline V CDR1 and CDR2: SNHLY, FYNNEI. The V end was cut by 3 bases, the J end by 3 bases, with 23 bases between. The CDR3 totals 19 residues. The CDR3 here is CASSDSDSRWGVYTGELFF. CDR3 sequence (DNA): TGTGCCAGCAGTGATTCGGACTCCCGGTGGGGCGTTTACACCGGGGAGCTGTTTTTT.

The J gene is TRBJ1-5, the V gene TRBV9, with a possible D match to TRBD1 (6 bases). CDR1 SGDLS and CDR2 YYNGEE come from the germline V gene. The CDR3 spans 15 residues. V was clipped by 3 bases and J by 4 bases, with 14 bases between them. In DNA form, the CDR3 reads TGTGCCAGCAGCGACACAGGGACATTAAATCAGCCCCAGCATTTT. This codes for CASSDTGTLNQPQHF.

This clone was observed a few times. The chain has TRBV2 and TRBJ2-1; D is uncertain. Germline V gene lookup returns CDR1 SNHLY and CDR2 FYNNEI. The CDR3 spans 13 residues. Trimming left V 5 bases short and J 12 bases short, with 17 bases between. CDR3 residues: CASSMGRVPGQFF. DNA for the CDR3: TGTGCCAGCAGTATGGGTCGGGTACCCGGGCAGTTCTTC.

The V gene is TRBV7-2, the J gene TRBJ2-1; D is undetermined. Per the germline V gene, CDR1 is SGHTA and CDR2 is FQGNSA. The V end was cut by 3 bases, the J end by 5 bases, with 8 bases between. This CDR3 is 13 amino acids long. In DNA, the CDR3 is TGTGCCAGCAGCTTTGGTGGAAACAATGAGCAGTTCTTC. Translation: CASSFGGNNEQFF.

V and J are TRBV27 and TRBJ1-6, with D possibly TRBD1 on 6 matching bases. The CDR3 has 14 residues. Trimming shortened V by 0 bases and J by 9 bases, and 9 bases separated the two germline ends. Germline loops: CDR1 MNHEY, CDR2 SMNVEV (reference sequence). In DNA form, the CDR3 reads TGTGCCAGCAGTTTATCAGGGGGAACTTCACCCCTCCACTTT. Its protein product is CASSLSGGTSPLHF.

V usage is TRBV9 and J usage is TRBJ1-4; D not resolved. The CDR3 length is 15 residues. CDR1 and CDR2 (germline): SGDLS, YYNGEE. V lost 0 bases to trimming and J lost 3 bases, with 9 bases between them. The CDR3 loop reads CASSVGGSPNEKLFF. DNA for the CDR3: TGTGCCAGCAGCGTAGGTGGCAGCCCTAATGAAAAACTGTTTTTT. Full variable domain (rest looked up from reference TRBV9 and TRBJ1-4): DSGVTQTPKHLITATGQRVTLRCSPRSGDLSVYWYQQSLDQGLQFLIQYYNGEERAKGNILERFSAQQFPDLHSELNLSSLELGDSALYFCASSVGGSPNEKLFFGSGTQLSVL.

Here the CDR3 reads CASSLAARPGYEQYF. The CDR3, as DNA: TGTGCCAGCAGCTTGGCCGCTCGTCCCGGGTACGAGCAGTACTTC. The rearrangement joins TRBV5-6 to TRBJ2-7, with no clear D. V lost 0 bases and J 4 bases, leaving 14 bases between the germline ends. The CDR3 covers 15 residues. Germline CDR1 is SGHDT and CDR2 is YYEEEE. Filled out from reference TRBV5-6 and TRBJ2-7, the complete variable domain reads DAGVTQSPTHLIKTRGQQVTLRCSPKSGHDTVSWYQQALGQGPQFIFQYYEEEERQRGNFPDRFSGHQFPNYSSELNVNALLLGDSALYLCASSLAARPGYEQYFGPGTRLTVT.

The CDR3 nucleotides read TGTGCTAGCGGGGAAGGGCCTCAAGAGACCCAGTACTTC. It codes for CASGEGPQETQYF. The gene calls are TRBV7-7 and TRBJ2-5, with 8 bases matching TRBD2. Germline CDR1 SSHAT, CDR2 FNYEAQ (reference sequence). The CDR3 is 13 residues long.

Here the CDR3 DNA reads TGTGCCAGCAGCCCACAGGGGAGGTATGAGCAGTTCTTC. It codes for CASSPQGRYEQFF. The chain joins TRBV7-3 to TRBJ2-1; possible D gene TRBD1, 7 bases. The CDR3 has 13 residues. Trimming removed 5 bases from V and 8 bases from J, with 13 bases in between. The germline V gene has CDR1 SGHTA and CDR2 FQGTGA.

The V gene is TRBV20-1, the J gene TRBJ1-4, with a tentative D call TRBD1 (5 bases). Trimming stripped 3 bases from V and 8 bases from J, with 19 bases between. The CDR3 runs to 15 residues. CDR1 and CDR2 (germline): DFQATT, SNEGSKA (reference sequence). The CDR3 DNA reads TGCAGTGCTAGTGTTAGGGGATCCCGACGAGAAAAACTGTTTTTT. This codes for CSASVRGSRREKLFF.

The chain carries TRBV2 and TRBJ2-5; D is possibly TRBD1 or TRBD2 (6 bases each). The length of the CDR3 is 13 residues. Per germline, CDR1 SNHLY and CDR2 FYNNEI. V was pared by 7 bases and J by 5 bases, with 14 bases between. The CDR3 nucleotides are TGTGCCAGCAACCACAGGGAGGAGGAGACCCAGTACTTC. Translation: CASNHREEETQYF.